The clone carrying this T cell receptor beta chain showed up just a few times. Germline CDR1 reads SQVTM; CDR2 reads ANQGSEA. The CDR3 covers 15 residues. Trimming stripped 1 base from V and 2 bases from J, with 11 bases between. This sample was included in a study of shared T cell receptors in the human thymus. Clones were sequenced by immunoSEQ multiplex PCR, and TCRdb holds only the in-frame ones, with some missing. The repertoire includes roughly 700,000 clones, more than 75% of them detected once, and 0.01% sits in the top ten. These same data were also listed under a study on human thymus T cells. In that study: Having corrective surgery for congenital heart defects, healthy Finnish infants were the ones who donated. The source of the thymus tissue was resections taken during corrective heart surgery.

This clonotype originated in a boy less than two years old with a congenital heart defect. The sequencing input was thymocytes. The chain carries TRBV29-1 and TRBJ1-4, with D tentatively TRBD1 (6 bases). CDR3 bases: TGCAGCGTTGAAGCCTTGCAGGGGACTAATGAAAAACTGTTTTTT. Amino acid sequence: CSVEALQGTNEKLFF.